This TCR beta chain was identified during a study of beta chain features in type 1 diabetes. Broader study findings: Moderate yet significant TCRB CDR3 shortening was seen in Type 1 diabetes patients in all four CD4+ subsets.

Investigators reverse transcribed all isolated RNA, so they sequenced expressed TCRB transcripts. Method: immunoSEQ multiplex PCR; TCRdb's copy keeps in-frame clones and lacks some. Of about 410,000 clones listed, around 13% were seen once; the top ten hold roughly 0.033%. Isolation of CD4+ naive, central memory, regulatory and stem cell-like memory cells was achieved by sorting via CD45RO/CCR7/CD25/CD127/CD95/CD27. The CDR3 runs to 16 residues. With V trimmed by 2 bases and J by 4 bases, 6 bases remained unmatched. Germline CDR1 SGDLS, CDR2 YYNGEE. Notes on this clone: Its antigen remains unidentified.

The chain joins TRBV9 to TRBJ2-2; 9 nucleotides line up with TRBD2. The source is a young man in good health. Sequenced material: naive CD4+ T cells from blood. The CDR3 here is CASSVSSGVVTGELFF. CDR3 sequence (DNA): TGTGCCAGCAGCGTTTCTAGCGGGGTGGTCACCGGGGAGCTGTTTTTT.